Each of the 32 T cell receptor beta chains below was sequenced from the same sample in a study of blood T cells in healthy people across ages. Through a sample-barcoded 5' primer and a J-beta primer mix, a second PCR was run for about 7 to 12 cycles. TCRdb used MiXCR to reprocess the 5' RACE reads, holding one entry per CDR3 protein. The data contain 1.5 million to 1.8 million distinct CDR3 sequences, about 42% of them singletons. Sequencing used blood. The receptors were sampled from a woman younger than 35 in good health.

The chain is built from TRBV4-3 and TRBJ1-5, with D maybe TRBD1 (5 bases). In germline, CDR1 is LGHNA, CDR2 YSLEER. This CDR3 is built from 13 residues. V lost 4 bases, J lost 7 bases, and 11 bases lay in between. CDR3 amino acids: CASSPLAGQPQHF. As DNA, the CDR3 is TGCGCCAGCAGCCCCCTGGCAGGGCAGCCCCAGCATTTT.

The J gene is TRBJ2-3, the V gene TRBV2, with 8 positions matching TRBD2. CDR1 and CDR2 from the germline V gene are SNHLY and FYNNEI. The CDR3 covers 14 residues. Losses at the gene ends were 4 bases for V and 1 base for J; bases not matched to a gene: 1. For the CDR3, the DNA is TGTGCCAGCAGTGGGGGACTAGGCACAGATACGCAGTATTTT. Translation gives CASSGGLGTDTQYF.

V usage is TRBV3-1 and J usage is TRBJ1-6; no definite D call. This CDR3 region has 14 residues. Per germline, CDR1 LGHDT and CDR2 YNNKEL (reference sequence). Trimming left V 3 bases short and J 1 base short, with 4 bases between. The CDR3, as DNA: TGTGCCAGCAGCCATTCTTCCTATAATTCACCCCTCCACTTT. Its protein product is CASSHSSYNSPLHF. Full variable domain (outside the CDR3, taken from reference TRBV3-1 and TRBJ1-6): DTAVSQTPKYLVTQMGNDKSIKCEQNLGHDTMYWYKQDSKKFLKIMFSYNNKELIINETVPNRFSPKSPDKAHLNLHINSLELGDSAVYFCASSHSSYNSPLHFGNGTRLTVT.

This sequence joins TRBV10-3 and TRBJ2-1, with TRBD2 identical over 7 bases. The J call could be wrong; TRBJ2-7 is a better fit for the DNA end. Germline-derived CDR1 and CDR2 are ENHRY and SYGVKD. The CDR3 covers 16 residues. CDR3 sequence reads: CAISFWGGRPNNEQYF. CDR3 nucleotide sequence: TGTGCCATCAGTTTTTGGGGGGGGAGGCCGAACAATGAGCAGTACTTC.

V and J are TRBV5-1 and TRBJ1-6; TRBD1 aligns across 9 bases. The V gene end was trimmed by 7 bases and the J gene end by 8 bases; junction bases not matched to a gene: 4. The V gene's germline CDR1 is SGHRS and CDR2 YFSETQ. The CDR3 loop spans 13 amino acids. The CDR3, as DNA: TGCGCCAGCGGCCGGACAGGGGATTCACCCCTCCACTTT. This encodes CASGRTGDSPLHF.

This clonotype has a single count. The junction differs from germline at one of its ends, possibly a read error. The genes are TRBV6-5 and TRBJ2-4; the D gene is possibly TRBD1 (6 bases). CDR1 MNHEY and CDR2 SVGAGI come from the germline V gene. The CDR3 sequence is 14 residues long. DNA of the CDR3: TGTACCAGCAAAACTGGTCTGGGGGCGAACATTCAGTACTTC. Translating gives CTSKTGLGANIQYF.

CDR3 region: CASSVGTRLYEQYF. CDR3 coding DNA: TGTGCCAGCAGCGTAGGGACTCGCTTATACGAGCAGTACTTC. The rearrangement joins TRBV7-9 to TRBJ2-5; maybe TRBD2 (6 bases). The J call could be wrong; TRBJ2-7 is a better fit for the DNA end. The CDR3 is made up of 14 amino acids. CDR1 SEHNR and CDR2 FQNEAQ come from the germline V gene (reference sequence).

The chain has TRBV29-1 and TRBJ2-1, with D uncertain. CDR3 length: 14 amino acids. Between the trimmed V and J ends, which lost 4 bases and 7 bases, there was a span of 17 bases. The V gene's germline CDR1 is SQVTM and CDR2 ANQGSEA. CDR3 DNA: TGCAGCGTTGCCCCCCGAAGGGTCGGGAATGAGCAGTTCTTC. It encodes CSVAPRRVGNEQFF.

The chain employs TRBV20-1 and TRBJ2-1; D may be TRBD2 (5 bases). Trimming removed 0 bases from V and 9 bases from J, with 15 bases in between. Germline V lookup: CDR1 DFQATT, CDR2 SNEGSKA (reference sequence). This CDR3 spans 14 amino acids. CDR3 residues: CSARDHPGSGEQFF. Written as DNA, the CDR3 is TGCAGTGCTAGAGATCATCCGGGATCGGGTGAGCAGTTCTTC.

This clonotype was detected a few times. The chain carries TRBV6-4 and TRBJ2-7, with 10 bases identical to TRBD2. Germline assignment: CDR1 MRHNA and CDR2 SNTAGT. The CDR3 loop spans 15 amino acids. Trimming took 5 bases from V and 1 from J; bases not matched to a gene: 5. The CDR3 DNA reads TGTGCCAGCAGTAAAATAGCGGGAGGTTCCTACGAGCAGTACTTC. Amino acids: CASSKIAGGSYEQYF.

The chain couples TRBV5-1 to TRBJ2-7, with D maybe TRBD2 (5 bases). Trimming removed 3 bases at V and 2 bases at J, with 12 bases between. The CDR3 spans 14 residues. In germline, CDR1 is SGHRS, CDR2 YFSETQ. The chain's CDR3 is CASSYSPGTYEQYF. CDR3 DNA: TGCGCCAGCAGCTATAGTCCGGGAACCTACGAGCAGTACTTC.

The chain uses TRBV4-1 and TRBJ1-5; perhaps TRBD1 as D (5 bases). This CDR3 has 17 residues. V lost 0 bases and J 2 bases, leaving 14 bases between the germline ends. CDR1 is MGHRA, CDR2 YSYEKL, per germline. Here the CDR3 DNA reads TGCGCCAGCAGCCAAGAACAGGCCGGGTACGGCAATCAGCCCCAGCATTTT. Translated, it gives CASSQEQAGYGNQPQHF.

The J gene is TRBJ2-3, the V gene TRBV28; D tentatively fits TRBD1 or TRBD2 (7 bases each). The CDR3 extends over 16 amino acids. Looked up from germline, CDR1 is MDHEN and CDR2 is SYDVKM. Trimming left V 4 bases short and J 5 bases short, with 19 bases between. The CDR3 region is CASSSPRGGREDTQYF. DNA of the CDR3: TGTGCCAGCAGTTCTCCCAGGGGGGGGCGTGAAGATACGCAGTATTTT.

This chain uses TRBV4-2 with TRBJ1-1; D call uncertain. Looked up from germline, CDR1 is LGHNA and CDR2 is YNFKEQ. CDR3 length: 17 amino acids. V lost 4 bases and J lost 0, with 18 bases in between. The CDR3, as DNA: TGTGCCAGCAGCCCAGAGCCAGAGGGTTCCATGAACACTGAAGCTTTCTTT. Protein product: CASSPEPEGSMNTEAFF.

The table lists this clonotype with many counts. The chain has TRBV10-3 and TRBJ2-3, with D perhaps TRBD1 (5 bases). V lost 11 bases to trimming and J lost 2 bases, with 20 bases between them. Looked up from germline, CDR1 is ENHRY and CDR2 is SYGVKD. The CDR3 spans 15 residues. In DNA, the CDR3 is TGTGCCGCGAGCCAGGGCAGTCAGCCCACAGATACGCAGTATTTT. Protein sequence: CAASQGSQPTDTQYF.

CDR3 region: CASSQGLARAPGELFF. CDR3 DNA sequence: TGTGCCAGCAGCCAAGGTTTAGCGAGGGCCCCCGGGGAGCTGTTTTTT. The V gene is TRBV3-1, the J gene TRBJ2-2; D is perhaps TRBD2 (5 bases). This CDR3 contains 16 residues. CDR1 LGHDT and CDR2 YNNKEL come from the germline V gene (reference sequence). The V end lost 1 base, the J end lost 6 bases, and 15 bases lay between the germline ends.

Regarding this clonotype: At one end, the junction sequence differs from germline, possibly due to a read error. The chain has TRBV7-2 and TRBJ2-3, with TRBD2 as a possible D gene (6 bases). Germline V gene sequence: CDR1 SGHTA, CDR2 FQGNSA. This CDR3 comprises 16 residues. The CDR3: CASSLEVGGSTDTQYF. For the CDR3, the DNA is TGTGCCAGCAGTTTAGAGGTGGGGGGAAGCACAGATACGCAGTATTTT.

This clonotype was seen repeatedly, ten times or more. The chain carries TRBV4-3 and TRBJ2-6; maybe TRBD1 (6 bases). CDR3 size: 16 residues. V shed 0 bases and J shed 0 bases, with 6 bases lying between them. Germline V lookup: CDR1 LGHNA, CDR2 YSLEER. The CDR3, as DNA: TGCGCCAGCAGCCAAGAGGACAGCTCTGGGGCCAACGTCCTGACTTTC. This gives the protein CASSQEDSSGANVLTF.

A word on this clonotype: A junction end diverges from the germline sequence, so it may reflect a read error. The chain recombines TRBV7-9 with TRBJ2-4; no firm D call. The J call may be in error: the DNA end matches TRBJ2-7 better. The length of the CDR3 is 11 residues. The V gene's germline CDR1 is SEHNR and CDR2 FQNEAQ (reference sequence). The CDR3 DNA is TGTGCCGGCAGCCCTGGGGACGAGCAGTACTTC. This codes for CAGSPGDEQYF.

The CDR3 DNA reads TGTGCCACCAGTGATGCTAACGTGCGGGAGGGGCTGTACAATGAGCAGTTCTTC. It specifies CATSDANVREGLYNEQFF. The chain uses TRBV24-1 and TRBJ2-1; TRBD2 aligns across 9 bases. V trimming: 3 bases; J trimming: 4 bases; junction bases outside the gene matches: 12. The CDR3 has 18 residues. Looked up from germline, CDR1 is KGHDR and CDR2 is SFDVKD.

In its sample, this clonotype was seen a few times. This chain joins TRBV18 and TRBJ1-5; 7 positions agree with TRBD1. From germline, CDR1 is KGHSH and CDR2 LQKENI. The CDR3 sequence is 15 residues long. V was clipped by 3 bases and J by 7 bases; unmatched bases: 9. This CDR3 reads CASSPTRQGWQPQHF. In DNA form, the CDR3 reads TGTGCCAGCTCACCGACACGACAGGGATGGCAGCCCCAGCATTTT.

The rearrangement uses TRBV20-1 and TRBJ2-2, with D possibly being TRBD1 (5 bases). The CDR3 is 15 amino acids. V was trimmed by 2 bases and J by 4 bases, leaving 14 bases between them. Germline CDR1 reads DFQATT; CDR2 reads SNEGSKA (reference sequence). CDR3 DNA sequence: TGCAGTGCTAGAAAATCTACAACAGGCACCGGGGAGCTGTTTTTT. Amino acids: CSARKSTTGTGELFF.

This clonotype was picked up a small number of times. The chain joins TRBV7-8 to TRBJ2-1; TRBD2 agrees at 7 bases. CDR3 length: 15 amino acids. V shed 5 bases, J shed 4 bases, and the junction held 8 bases outside the gene matches. Germline assignment: CDR1 SGHVS and CDR2 FQNEAQ. The CDR3 region is CASSHSGPPYNEQFF. CDR3 DNA sequence: TGTGCCAGCAGCCATAGCGGGCCGCCTTACAATGAGCAGTTCTTC.

The chain carries TRBV10-3 and TRBJ1-2; TRBD1 aligns across 8 bases. Per germline, CDR1 ENHRY and CDR2 SYGVKD. The CDR3 has 17 amino acids. V shed 2 bases and J 2 bases; nucleotides not matched to a gene: 10. CDR3 region: CAISEDPGQDTNYGYTF. DNA for the CDR3: TGTGCCATCAGTGAGGACCCGGGACAGGACACCAACTATGGCTACACCTTC.

This clonotype has only a few counts. This chain joins TRBV3-1 and TRBJ2-2, with 10 bases matching TRBD1. The junction had 6 bases not matched to a gene; V was cut back by 6 bases and J by 5 bases. The germline gives CDR1 LGHDT, CDR2 YNNKEL (reference sequence). The CDR3 is 15 amino acids. The CDR3: CASSFGQGETGELFF. CDR3 bases: TGTGCCAGCAGTTTCGGACAGGGGGAAACCGGGGAGCTGTTTTTT.

The rearrangement uses TRBV7-2 and TRBJ2-7; 11 bases align to TRBD2. The J call may be incorrect, as the DNA end agrees better with TRBJ2-5. This CDR3 has 15 amino acids. Germline CDR1 SGHTA, CDR2 FQGNSA. The CDR3 DNA is TGTGCCAGCAGCGCTAGCGGGGGGCCCGGAGAGACCCAGTACTTC. As protein: CASSASGGPGETQYF.

J is TRBJ2-5 and V is TRBV12-3 or TRBV12-4; 11 bases line up with TRBD2. CDR3 size: 14 residues. V was pared by 6 bases and J by 11 bases, with 11 bases of the junction left unmatched. CDR3 amino acids: CASRISGGAREQYF. CDR3 sequence (DNA): TGTGCCAGCAGAATTAGCGGGGGGGCTCGAGAGCAGTACTTC.

The V gene is TRBV27, the J gene TRBJ1-1, with TRBD1 identical over 8 bases. With 7 bases clipped from V and 1 base from J, the junction kept 5 bases outside the gene matches. The CDR3 covers 14 residues. Germline lookup yields CDR1 MNHEY and CDR2 SMNVEV (reference sequence). CDR3 DNA sequence: TGTGCCAGCACCAATACAGGGGGGAACACTGAAGCTTTCTTT. It is translated as CASTNTGGNTEAFF.

A few counts support this clonotype. The J gene is TRBJ2-7, the V gene TRBV7-2; 10 bases line up with TRBD2. The end of the DNA is better explained by TRBJ2-5, so the J call may be wrong. Germline assignment: CDR1 SGHTA and CDR2 FQGNSA. The CDR3 is 17 amino acids. The CDR3 bases are TGTGCCAGCACGTCATCTTGGCTAGCGGGAGTGAAGGAGACCCAGTACTTC. As protein: CASTSSWLAGVKETQYF.

The chain employs TRBV20-1 and TRBJ1-1; 9 bases agree with TRBD1. Germline V gene lookup returns CDR1 DFQATT and CDR2 SNEGSKA (reference sequence). The CDR3 length is 12 residues. Trimming at V came to 6 bases and at J to 4 bases, leaving 3 bases not matched to a gene. The CDR3, as DNA: TGCAGTGCGAGACAGGGGGTCACTGAAGCTTTCTTT. This encodes CSARQGVTEAFF.

This clonotype showed up just a few times. This sequence joins TRBV6-2 or TRBV6-3 and TRBJ2-4; D is unresolved. The closer fit of TRBJ2-7 to the DNA end suggests the J call may be wrong. Per the germline V gene, CDR1 is MNHEY and CDR2 is SVGEGT. The CDR3 is 12 amino acids. This chain's CDR3 is CASSYANYEQYF. For the CDR3, the DNA is TGTGCCAGCAGTTATGCTAACTACGAGCAGTACTTC.

Notes on this clonotype: A much larger clone differs by one base, so this may be a read error. V and J are TRBV7-2 and TRBJ2-3; 7 bases line up with TRBD2. Trimming removed 6 bases from V and 0 bases from J; junction bases left unmatched: 6. CDR3 size: 15 residues. Germline V CDR1 and CDR2: SGHTA, FQGNSA. Written as DNA, the CDR3 is TGTGCCAGCAGGAGCGGGGTCCATAGCACAGATACGCAGTATTTT. Its protein product is CASRSGVHSTDTQYF.